This note documents a single TCR beta chain sequence. Between the trimmed V and J ends, which lost 7 bases and 4 bases, there was a span of 10 bases. The CDR3 length is 13 residues. CDR1 and CDR2 from the germline V gene are WSHSY and SAAADI. The sample belongs to a study of chemoradiotherapy in HPV16-positive cancers. Sequencing used immunoSEQ multiplex PCR; TCRdb keeps in-frame clones, though not all of them. The table shows about 1,800 clones, with about 92% occurring only once. The TCR sequence derives from a human donor with HPV-associated anogenital cancer. The rearrangement uses TRBV10-2 and TRBJ1-4; possibly TRBD1 for D (6 bases). This specimen consisted of tumor tissue, obtained from a patient who underwent chemoradiotherapy. The CDR3 nucleotides read TGCGCCAGCACGGGACACCTTAATGAAAAACTGTTTTTT. Its translation: CASTGHLNEKLFF.